This T cell receptor (beta chain) was documented in a study of blood T cell repertoires in COVID-19. The wider study: COVID-19 samples collected from the United States, Italy and Spain covered acute and convalescent phases. In each case, the material was cDNA or gDNA derived from T cells, B-cell-depleted T cells, or PBMCs.

Study processing details: Nucleated cell number was recorded as an estimate derived from reference gene primer amplification. The data were produced by immunoSEQ multiplex PCR, yet TCRdb's version contains in-frame clones alone and is incomplete. The V and J calls and the clone size are those of that table, but D and trimming were determined from the DNA. The profile covers 300,000 to 450,000 clones, with 85% appearing a single time and approximately 3.7% taken by the ten largest. CDR3 size: 14 residues. The V gene's germline CDR1 is LNHDA and CDR2 SQIVND (reference sequence). V lost 3 bases, J lost 5 bases, and 14 bases lay in between.

Sequences were obtained from peripheral blood. The gene calls are TRBV19 and TRBJ2-7; D is undetermined. The receptor comes from a woman aged 18-35 years with acute or convalescent COVID-19. The CDR3 region is CASSISEQSHEQYF. The CDR3, as DNA: TGTGCCAGTAGTATTTCTGAACAGTCCCACGAGCAGTACTTC.